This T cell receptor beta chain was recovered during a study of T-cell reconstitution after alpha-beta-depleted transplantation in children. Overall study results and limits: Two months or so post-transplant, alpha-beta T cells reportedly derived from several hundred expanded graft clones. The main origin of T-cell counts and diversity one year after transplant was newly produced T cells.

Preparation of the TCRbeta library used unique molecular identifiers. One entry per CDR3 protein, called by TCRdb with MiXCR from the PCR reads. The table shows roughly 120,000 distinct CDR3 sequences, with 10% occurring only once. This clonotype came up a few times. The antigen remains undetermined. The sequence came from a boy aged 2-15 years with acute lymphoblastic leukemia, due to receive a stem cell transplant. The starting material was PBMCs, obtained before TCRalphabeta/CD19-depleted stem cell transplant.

The CDR3 reads CASSLIALGGELFF. CDR3 nucleotide sequence: TGTGCCAGCAGTTTAATCGCCCTTGGGGGGGAGCTGTTTTTT. The genes are TRBV28 and TRBJ2-2; D remains ambiguous. Germline V gives CDR1 MDHEN, CDR2 SYDVKM. The CDR3 loop spans 14 amino acids. V was trimmed by 2 bases and J by 8 bases, leaving 12 bases between them.